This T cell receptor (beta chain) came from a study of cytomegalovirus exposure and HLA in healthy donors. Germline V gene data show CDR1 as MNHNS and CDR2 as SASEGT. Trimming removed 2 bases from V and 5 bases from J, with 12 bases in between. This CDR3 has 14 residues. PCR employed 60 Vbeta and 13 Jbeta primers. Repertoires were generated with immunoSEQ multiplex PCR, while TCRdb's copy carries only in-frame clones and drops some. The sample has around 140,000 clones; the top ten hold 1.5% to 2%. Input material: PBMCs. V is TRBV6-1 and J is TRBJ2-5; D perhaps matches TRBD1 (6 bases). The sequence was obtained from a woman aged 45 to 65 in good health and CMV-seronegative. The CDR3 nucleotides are TGTGCCAGCAGTGAACCAGGGGCCCGGGAGACCCAGTACTTC. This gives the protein CASSEPGARETQYF.